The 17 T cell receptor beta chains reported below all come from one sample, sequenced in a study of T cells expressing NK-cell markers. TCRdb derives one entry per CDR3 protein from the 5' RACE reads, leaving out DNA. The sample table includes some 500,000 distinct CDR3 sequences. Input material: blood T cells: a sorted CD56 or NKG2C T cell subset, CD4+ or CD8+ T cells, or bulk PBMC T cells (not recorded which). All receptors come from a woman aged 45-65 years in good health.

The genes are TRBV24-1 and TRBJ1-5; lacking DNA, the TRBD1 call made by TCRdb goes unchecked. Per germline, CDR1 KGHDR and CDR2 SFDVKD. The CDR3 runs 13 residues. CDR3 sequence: CATSFGIGQPQHF.

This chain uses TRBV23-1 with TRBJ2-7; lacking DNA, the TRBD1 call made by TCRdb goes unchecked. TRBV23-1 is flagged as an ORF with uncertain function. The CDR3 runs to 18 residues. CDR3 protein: CASSQSWASQWVTYEQYF.

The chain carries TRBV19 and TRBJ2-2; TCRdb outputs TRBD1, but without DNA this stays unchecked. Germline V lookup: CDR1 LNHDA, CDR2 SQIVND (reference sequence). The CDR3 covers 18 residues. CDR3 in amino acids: CASKAQTTGTRITGELFF.

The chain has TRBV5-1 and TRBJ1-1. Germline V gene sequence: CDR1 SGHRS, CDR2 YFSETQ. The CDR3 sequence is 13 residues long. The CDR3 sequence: CASSLGRNTEAFF. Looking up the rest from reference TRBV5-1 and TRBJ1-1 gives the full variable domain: KAGVTQTPRYLIKTRGQQVTLSCSPISGHRSVSWYQQTPGQGLQFLFEYFSETQRNKGNFPGRFSGRQFSNSRSEMNVSTLELGDSALYLCASSLGRNTEAFFGQGTRLTVV.

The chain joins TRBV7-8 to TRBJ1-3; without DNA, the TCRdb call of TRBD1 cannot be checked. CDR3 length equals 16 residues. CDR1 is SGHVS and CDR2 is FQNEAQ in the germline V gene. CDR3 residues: CASSARDSLSGNTIYF.

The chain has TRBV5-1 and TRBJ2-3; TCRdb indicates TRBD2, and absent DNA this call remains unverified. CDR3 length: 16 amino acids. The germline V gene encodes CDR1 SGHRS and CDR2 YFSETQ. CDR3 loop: CASSARRPGVTDTQYF.

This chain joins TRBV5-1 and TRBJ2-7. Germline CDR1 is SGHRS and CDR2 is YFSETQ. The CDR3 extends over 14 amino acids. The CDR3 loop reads CASSLVAGPLEQYF. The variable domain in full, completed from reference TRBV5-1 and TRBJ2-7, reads KAGVTQTPRYLIKTRGQQVTLSCSPISGHRSVSWYQQTPGQGLQFLFEYFSETQRNKGNFPGRFSGRQFSNSRSEMNVSTLELGDSALYLCASSLVAGPLEQYFGPGTRLTVT.

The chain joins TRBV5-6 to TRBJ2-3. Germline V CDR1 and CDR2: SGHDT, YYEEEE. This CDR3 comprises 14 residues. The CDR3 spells CASSPRIPTDTQYF.

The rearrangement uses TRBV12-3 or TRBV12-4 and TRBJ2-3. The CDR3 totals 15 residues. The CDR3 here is CASSDGYLGTDTQYF.

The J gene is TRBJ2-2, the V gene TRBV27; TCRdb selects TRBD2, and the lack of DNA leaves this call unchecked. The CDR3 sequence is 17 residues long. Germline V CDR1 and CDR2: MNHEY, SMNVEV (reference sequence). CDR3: CASSLSGAGVFTGELFF.

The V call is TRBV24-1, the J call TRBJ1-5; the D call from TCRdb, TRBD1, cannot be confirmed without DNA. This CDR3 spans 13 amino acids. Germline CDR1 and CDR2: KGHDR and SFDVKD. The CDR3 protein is CATSDPPGQPQHF.

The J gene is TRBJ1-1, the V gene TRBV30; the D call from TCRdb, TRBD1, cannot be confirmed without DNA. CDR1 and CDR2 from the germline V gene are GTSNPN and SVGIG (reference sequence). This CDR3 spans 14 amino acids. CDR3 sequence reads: CAWTDTGIFTEAFF.

CDR3 sequence reads: CAISTSGQAKNIQYF. V is TRBV10-3 and J is TRBJ2-4; TCRdb's assignment of TRBD1 cannot be checked, as there is no DNA. This CDR3 has 15 residues. Germline CDR1 and CDR2: ENHRY and SYGVKD.

This CDR3 is CASSPQTNTGELFF. The V and J genes are TRBV11-3 and TRBJ2-2. Germline loops: CDR1 SGHNT, CDR2 YENEEA. This CDR3 spans 14 amino acids.

CDR3 protein: CASSLEASRAEQYF. The chain couples TRBV7-9 to TRBJ2-7; TCRdb lists TRBD2, though no DNA is available to test this call. The CDR3 runs to 14 residues. CDR1 is SEHNR, CDR2 FQNEAQ, per germline (reference sequence).

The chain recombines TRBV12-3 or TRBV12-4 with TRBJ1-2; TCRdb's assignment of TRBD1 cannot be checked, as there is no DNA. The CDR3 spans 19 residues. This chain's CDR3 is CASSFRGPGTGVDGYGYTF.

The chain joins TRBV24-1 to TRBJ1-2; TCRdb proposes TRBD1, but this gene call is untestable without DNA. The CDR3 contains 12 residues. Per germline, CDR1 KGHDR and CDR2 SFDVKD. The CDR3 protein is CATSDNKGGYTF.